This TCR beta chain was profiled in a study of shared clonotypes between healthy human individuals. Terminally differentiated effector memory CD45RA+ cells were left out of the naive CD8 fraction, which was CD45RO-negative and positively selected for CCR7. This clone was detected only once. V lost 0 bases and J lost 0, with 6 bases in between. In germline, CDR1 is SGHDN, CDR2 FVKESK. This CDR3 spans 15 amino acids. Here immunoSEQ multiplex PCR was the method, and the copy in TCRdb shows in-frame clones only, minus some. The sample comprises a few million clones, 80% to 95% of which are singletons, and more than 1.5% rests with the top ten.

Input material: naive CD8+ T cells from PBMCs. V is TRBV14 and J is TRBJ2-1; D unresolved. The clonotype comes from a man between 18 and 29 years old in good health. Some clones in this sample may be carry-over from other donors' samples. The CDR3 spells CASSQDPASYNEQFF. CDR3 DNA sequence: TGTGCCAGCAGCCAAGACCCGGCCTCCTACAATGAGCAGTTCTTC.